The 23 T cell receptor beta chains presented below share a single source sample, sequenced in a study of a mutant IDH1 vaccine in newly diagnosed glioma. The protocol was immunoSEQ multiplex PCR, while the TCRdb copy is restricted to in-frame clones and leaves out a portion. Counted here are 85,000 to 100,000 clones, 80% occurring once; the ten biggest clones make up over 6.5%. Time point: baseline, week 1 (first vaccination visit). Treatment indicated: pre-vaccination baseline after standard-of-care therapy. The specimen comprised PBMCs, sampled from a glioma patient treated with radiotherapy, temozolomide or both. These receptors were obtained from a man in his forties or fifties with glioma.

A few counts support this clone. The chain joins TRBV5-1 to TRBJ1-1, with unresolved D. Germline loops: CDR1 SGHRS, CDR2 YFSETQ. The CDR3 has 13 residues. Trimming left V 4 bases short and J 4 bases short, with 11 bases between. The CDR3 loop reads CASSRHEGTEAFF. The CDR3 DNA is TGCGCCAGCAGCCGACACGAGGGCACTGAAGCTTTCTTT.

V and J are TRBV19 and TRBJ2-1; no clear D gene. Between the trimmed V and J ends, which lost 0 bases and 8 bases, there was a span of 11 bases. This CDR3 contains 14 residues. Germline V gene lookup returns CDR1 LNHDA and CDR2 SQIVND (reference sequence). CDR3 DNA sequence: TGTGCCAGTAGTATAGAGGTGGGGTCCCATGAGCAGTTCTTC. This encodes CASSIEVGSHEQFF.

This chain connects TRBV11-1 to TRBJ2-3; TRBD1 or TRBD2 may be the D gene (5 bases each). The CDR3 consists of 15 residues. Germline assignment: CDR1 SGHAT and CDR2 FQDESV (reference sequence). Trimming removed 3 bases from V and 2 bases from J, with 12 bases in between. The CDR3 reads CASSFRGPNTDTQYF. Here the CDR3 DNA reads TGTGCCAGCAGCTTCCGGGGACCTAACACAGATACGCAGTATTTT.

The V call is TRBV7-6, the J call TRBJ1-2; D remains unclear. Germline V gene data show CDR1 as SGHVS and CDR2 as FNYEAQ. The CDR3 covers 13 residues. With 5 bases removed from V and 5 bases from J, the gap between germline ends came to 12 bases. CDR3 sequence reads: CASSERPGYGYTF. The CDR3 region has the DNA TGTGCCAGCAGCGAGCGGCCCGGGTATGGCTACACCTTC.

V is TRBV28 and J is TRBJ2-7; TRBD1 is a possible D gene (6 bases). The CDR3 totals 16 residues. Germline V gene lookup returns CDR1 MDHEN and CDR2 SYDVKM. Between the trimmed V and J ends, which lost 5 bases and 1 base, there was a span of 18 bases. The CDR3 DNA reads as TGTGCCAGCAGTCTCATAAGGGACACCCGTTCCTACGAGCAGTACTTC. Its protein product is CASSLIRDTRSYEQYF.

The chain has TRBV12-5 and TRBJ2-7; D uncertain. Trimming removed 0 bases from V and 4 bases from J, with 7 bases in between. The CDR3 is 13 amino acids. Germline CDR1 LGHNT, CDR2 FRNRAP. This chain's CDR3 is CASGLVNGYEQYF. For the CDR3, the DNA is TGTGCTAGTGGTTTGGTAAACGGATACGAGCAGTACTTC.

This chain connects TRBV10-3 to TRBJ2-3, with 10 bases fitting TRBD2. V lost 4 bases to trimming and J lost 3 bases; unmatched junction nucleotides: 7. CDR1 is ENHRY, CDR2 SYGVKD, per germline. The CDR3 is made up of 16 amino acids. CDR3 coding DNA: TGTGCCATCAGTGCTGCTAGCGGGAGAGGGACAGATACGCAGTATTTT. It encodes CAISAASGRGTDTQYF.

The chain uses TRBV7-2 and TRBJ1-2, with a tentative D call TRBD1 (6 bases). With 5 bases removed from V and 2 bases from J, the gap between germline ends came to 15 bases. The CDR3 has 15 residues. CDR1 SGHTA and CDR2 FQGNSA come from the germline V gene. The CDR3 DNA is TGTGCCAGCAGCACCCCGGAAGGGGGGAACTATGGCTACACCTTC. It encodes CASSTPEGGNYGYTF.

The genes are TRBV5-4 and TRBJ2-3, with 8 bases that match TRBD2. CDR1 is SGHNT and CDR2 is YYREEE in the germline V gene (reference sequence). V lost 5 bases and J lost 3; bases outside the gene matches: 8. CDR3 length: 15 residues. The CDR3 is CASRPGTSPTDTQYF. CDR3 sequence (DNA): TGTGCCAGCAGGCCCGGGACTAGTCCTACAGATACGCAGTATTTT.

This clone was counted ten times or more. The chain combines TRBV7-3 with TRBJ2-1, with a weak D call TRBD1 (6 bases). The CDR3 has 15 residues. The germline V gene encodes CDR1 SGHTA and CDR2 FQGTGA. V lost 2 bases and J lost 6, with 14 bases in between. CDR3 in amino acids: CASSLGKRGTNEQFF. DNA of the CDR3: TGTGCCAGCAGCTTAGGCAAGAGGGGGACCAATGAGCAGTTCTTC.

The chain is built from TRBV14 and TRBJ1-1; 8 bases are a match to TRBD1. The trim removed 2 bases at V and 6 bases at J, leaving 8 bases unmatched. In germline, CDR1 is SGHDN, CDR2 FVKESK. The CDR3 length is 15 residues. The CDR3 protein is CASSQITGQGAEAFF. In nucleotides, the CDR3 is TGTGCCAGCAGCCAAATAACAGGACAGGGAGCTGAAGCTTTCTTT. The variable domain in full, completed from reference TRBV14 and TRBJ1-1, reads EAGVTQFPSHSVIEKGQTVTLRCDPISGHDNLYWYRRVMGKEIKFLLHFVKESKQDESGMPNNRFLAERTGGTYSTLKVQPAELEDSGVYFCASSQITGQGAEAFFGQGTRLTVV.

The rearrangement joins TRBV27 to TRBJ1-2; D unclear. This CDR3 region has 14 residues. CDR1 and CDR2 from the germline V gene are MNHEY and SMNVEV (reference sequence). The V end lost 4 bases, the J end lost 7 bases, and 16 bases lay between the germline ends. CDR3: CASSSPTLYGGYTF. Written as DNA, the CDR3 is TGTGCCAGCAGTTCCCCAACACTTTACGGTGGCTACACCTTC.

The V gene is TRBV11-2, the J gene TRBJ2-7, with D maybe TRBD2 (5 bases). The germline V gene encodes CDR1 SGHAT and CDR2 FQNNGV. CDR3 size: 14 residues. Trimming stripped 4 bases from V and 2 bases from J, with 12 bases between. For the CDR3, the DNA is TGTGCCAGCAGCTATGACCCCGGGACCTACGAGCAGTACTTC. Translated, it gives CASSYDPGTYEQYF.

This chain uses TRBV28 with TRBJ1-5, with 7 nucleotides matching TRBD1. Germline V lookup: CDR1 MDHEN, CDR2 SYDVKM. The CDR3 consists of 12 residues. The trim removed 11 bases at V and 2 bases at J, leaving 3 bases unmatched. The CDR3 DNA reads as TGTGCCGGCGGGACAGGCAATCAGCCCCAGCATTTT. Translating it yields CAGGTGNQPQHF.

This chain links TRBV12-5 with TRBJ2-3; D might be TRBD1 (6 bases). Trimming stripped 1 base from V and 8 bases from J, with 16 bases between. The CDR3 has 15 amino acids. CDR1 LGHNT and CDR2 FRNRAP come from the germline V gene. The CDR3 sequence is CASGLGQGPRGTQYF. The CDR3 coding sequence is TGTGCTAGTGGTTTGGGGCAGGGGCCAAGGGGTACGCAGTATTTT.

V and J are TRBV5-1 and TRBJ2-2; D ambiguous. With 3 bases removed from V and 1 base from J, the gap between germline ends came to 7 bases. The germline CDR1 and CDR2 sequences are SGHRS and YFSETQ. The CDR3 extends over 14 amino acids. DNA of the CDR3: TGCGCCAGCAGCTGGGCACTGAACACCGGGGAGCTGTTTTTT. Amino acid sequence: CASSWALNTGELFF. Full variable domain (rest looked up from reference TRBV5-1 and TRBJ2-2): KAGVTQTPRYLIKTRGQQVTLSCSPISGHRSVSWYQQTPGQGLQFLFEYFSETQRNKGNFPGRFSGRQFSNSRSEMNVSTLELGDSALYLCASSWALNTGELFFGEGSRLTVL.

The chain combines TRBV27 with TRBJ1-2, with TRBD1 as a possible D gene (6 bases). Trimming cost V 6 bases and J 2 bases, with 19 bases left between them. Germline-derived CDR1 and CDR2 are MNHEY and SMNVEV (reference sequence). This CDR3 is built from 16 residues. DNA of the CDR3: TGTGCCAGCAGCCCCCTCCGGGGGGCGCAGAACTATGGCTACACCTTC. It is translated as CASSPLRGAQNYGYTF.

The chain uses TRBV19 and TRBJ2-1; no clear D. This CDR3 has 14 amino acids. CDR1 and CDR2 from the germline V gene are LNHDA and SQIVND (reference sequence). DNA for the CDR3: TGTGCATCTTCCCGGGCCTTCCGGTACAATGAGCAGTTCTTC. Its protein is CASSRAFRYNEQFF.

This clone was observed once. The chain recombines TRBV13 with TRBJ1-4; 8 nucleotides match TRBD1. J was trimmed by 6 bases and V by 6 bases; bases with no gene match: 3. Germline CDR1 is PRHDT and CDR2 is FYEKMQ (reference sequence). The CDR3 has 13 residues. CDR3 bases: TGTGCCAGCAGACAGGGACAGGATGAAAAACTGTTTTTT. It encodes CASRQGQDEKLFF.

The CDR3 region has the DNA TGTGCCAGCAGCGTAGGGAGTTTGGGAGGTAATGAAGCTTTCTTT. Residues: CASSVGSLGGNEAFF. The genes are TRBV9 and TRBJ1-1; D gene unclear. Per germline, CDR1 SGDLS and CDR2 YYNGEE. This CDR3 has 15 amino acids. The V end lost 0 bases, the J end lost 7 bases, and 16 bases lay between the germline ends.

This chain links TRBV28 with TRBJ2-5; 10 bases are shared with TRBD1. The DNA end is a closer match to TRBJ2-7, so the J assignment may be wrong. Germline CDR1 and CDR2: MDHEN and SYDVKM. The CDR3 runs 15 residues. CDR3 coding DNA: TGTGCCAGCAGTTCCGGACAGGGGGAGGTCTACGAGCAGTACTTC. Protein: CASSSGQGEVYEQYF.

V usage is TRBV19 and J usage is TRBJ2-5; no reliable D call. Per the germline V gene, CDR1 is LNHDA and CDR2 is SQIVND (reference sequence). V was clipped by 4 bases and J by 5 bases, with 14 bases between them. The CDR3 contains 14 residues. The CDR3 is CASSKLRLGETQYF. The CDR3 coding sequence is TGTGCCAGTAGTAAGTTGCGCCTTGGGGAGACCCAGTACTTC.

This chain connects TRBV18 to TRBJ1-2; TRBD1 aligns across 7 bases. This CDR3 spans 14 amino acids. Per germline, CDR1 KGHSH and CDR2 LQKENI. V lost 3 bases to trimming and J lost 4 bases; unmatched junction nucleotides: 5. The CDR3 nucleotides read TGTGCCAGCTCACCTCCCGGGACAGTCTATGGCTACACCTTC. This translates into CASSPPGTVYGYTF.